The rows below give T cell receptor beta chains drawn from one sample of a study of neurological immune-mediated disorders. TCRdb called the 5' RACE reads again in MiXCR, with one record for every CDR3 protein. The data show 30,000 to 35,000 distinct CDR3 sequences, roughly 25% seen once. Sequencing used CD4+ T cells from blood. Every receptor here comes from a man over 45 with HTLV-1-associated myelopathy (HAM/TSP). CDR3s include the opening cysteine and the closing phenylalanine or tryptophan. Each record gives: clone size, J gene, D gene, V gene, CDR3 protein, CDR3 DNA. The D gene is left open where the match is weak. A row's size may be missing; if present it is once, few, many or a size class.

abundance: many
j_gene: TRBJ2-3
d_gene: TRBD2
v_gene: TRBV7-9
CDR3aa: CASSLGSGARTDTQYF
CDR3nt: TGTGCCAGCAGCTTAGGTAGCGGGGCTCGCACAGATACGCAGTATTTT

abundance: many
j_gene: TRBJ2-7
d_gene: TRBD1
v_gene: TRBV28
CDR3aa: CASSLITGGVHEQYF
CDR3nt: TGTGCCAGCAGTTTAATAACAGGGGGCGTACACGAGCAGTACTTC

abundance: many
j_gene: TRBJ1-1
d_gene: -
v_gene: TRBV9
CDR3aa: CASSVGQHTEAFF
CDR3nt: TGTGCCAGCAGCGTAGGACAGCACACTGAAGCTTTCTTT

abundance: -
j_gene: TRBJ1-1
d_gene: TRBD1
v_gene: TRBV29-1
CDR3aa: CSVGKGAHTEAFF
CDR3nt: TGCAGCGTCGGAAAGGGGGCCCACACTGAAGCTTTCTTT

abundance: many
j_gene: TRBJ1-2
d_gene: -
v_gene: TRBV20-1
CDR3aa: CSARGDFYGYTF
CDR3nt: TGCAGTGCTAGGGGGGACTTCTATGGCTACACCTTC

abundance: few
j_gene: TRBJ1-1
d_gene: -
v_gene: TRBV18
CDR3aa: CASSPDGSGTEAFF
CDR3nt: TGTGCCAGCTCCCCTGATGGGAGTGGCACTGAAGCTTTCTTT

abundance: few
j_gene: TRBJ2-3
d_gene: TRBD2
v_gene: TRBV20-1
CDR3aa: CSALAGGLDTQYF
CDR3nt: TGCAGCGCACTAGCGGGGGGGCTGGATACGCAGTATTTT

abundance: many
j_gene: TRBJ2-7
d_gene: TRBD1
v_gene: TRBV29-1
CDR3aa: CSVDSETGGTYEQYF
CDR3nt: TGCAGCGTTGACTCGGAGACAGGGGGCACTTACGAGCAGTACTTC

abundance: few
j_gene: TRBJ2-2
d_gene: TRBD2
v_gene: TRBV6-1
CDR3aa: CASSDGASGDTGELFF
CDR3nt: TGTGCCAGCAGTGATGGGGCTAGCGGAGACACCGGGGAGCTGTTTTTT

abundance: many
j_gene: TRBJ1-3
d_gene: -
v_gene: TRBV29-1
CDR3aa: CSVEVASARNTIYF
CDR3nt: TGCAGCGTTGAAGTGGCCTCGGCTCGGAACACCATATATTTT

abundance: many
j_gene: TRBJ2-1
d_gene: -
v_gene: TRBV20-1
CDR3aa: CSAPLPGSSSYNEQFF
CDR3nt: TGCAGTGCTCCCCTCCCCGGCTCAAGCTCCTACAATGAGCAGTTCTTC

abundance: many
j_gene: TRBJ1-6
d_gene: -
v_gene: TRBV20-1
CDR3aa: CSAPKPGQPNNSPLHF
CDR3nt: TGCAGTGCCCCCAAGCCAGGGCAGCCGAATAACTCACCCCTCCACTTT

abundance: many
j_gene: TRBJ1-5
d_gene: -
v_gene: TRBV5-1
CDR3aa: CASSGLPDQPQHF
CDR3nt: TGCGCCAGCAGCGGACTTCCAGATCAGCCCCAGCATTTT

abundance: -
j_gene: TRBJ1-2
d_gene: TRBD1
v_gene: TRBV12-3/TRBV12-4
CDR3aa: CASNQPGQGWYGYTF
CDR3nt: TGCGCCAGCAATCAACCGGGACAGGGGTGGTATGGCTACACCTTC

abundance: many
j_gene: TRBJ1-1
d_gene: TRBD1
v_gene: TRBV7-8
CDR3aa: CASSPIGTVGSVAFF
CDR3nt: TGTGCCAGCAGCCCAATAGGGACAGTGGGGTCGGTAGCTTTCTTT

abundance: many
j_gene: TRBJ1-3
d_gene: -
v_gene: TRBV20-1
CDR3aa: CSASAGQLSGNTIYF
CDR3nt: TGCAGTGCTAGCGCGGGACAACTCTCTGGAAACACCATATATTTT

abundance: -
j_gene: TRBJ2-1
d_gene: TRBD2
v_gene: TRBV27
CDR3aa: CASSSLSAGGTYNEQFF
CDR3nt: TGTGCCAGCAGTTCCCTCTCAGCGGGGGGGACCTACAATGAGCAGTTCTTC

abundance: -
j_gene: TRBJ2-7
d_gene: -
v_gene: TRBV12-3/TRBV12-4
CDR3aa: CASSLVVEQYF
CDR3nt: TGTGCCAGCAGTTTAGTGGTCGAGCAGTACTTC